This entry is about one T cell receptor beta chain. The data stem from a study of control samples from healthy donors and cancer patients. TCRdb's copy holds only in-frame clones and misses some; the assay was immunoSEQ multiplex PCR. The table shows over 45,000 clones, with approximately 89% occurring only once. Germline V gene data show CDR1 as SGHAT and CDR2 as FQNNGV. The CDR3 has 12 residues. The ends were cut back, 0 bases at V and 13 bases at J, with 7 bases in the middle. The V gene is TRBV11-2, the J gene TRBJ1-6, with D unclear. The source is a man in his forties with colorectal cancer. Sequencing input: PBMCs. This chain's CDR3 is CASSLEVGPLHF. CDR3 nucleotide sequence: TGTGCCAGCAGCTTAGAGGTTGGCCCCCTCCACTTT.